This T cell receptor (beta chain) appears in the sequencing data of a study of blood T cell repertoires in COVID-19. On the study more broadly: Material from acute and convalescent COVID-19 was sourced from the United States, Italy and Spain.

After removal of 3 bases from V and 8 bases from J, the junction contained 6 bases not matched to a gene. The CDR3 length is 13 residues. Germline CDR1 MDHEN, CDR2 SYDVKM. Patients in Seattle were enrolled during active infection, then followed longitudinally. In the authors' workflow: The authors estimated nucleated cell counts from reference gene primer amplification. Sequenced by immunoSEQ multiplex PCR; TCRdb stores in-frame clones only, minus some. V and J calls and clone size come straight from that table; D and trimming were deduced from the DNA. The data show under 450,000 clones, over 75% seen once.

The source of this sequence is a woman between 35 and 50 years old with COVID-19, enrolled during active disease. V is TRBV28 and J is TRBJ1-1, with 7 positions matching TRBD1. Sequenced: peripheral blood. In DNA form, the CDR3 reads TGTGCCAGCAGTTTTACCGGGACAGCGGAAGCTTTCTTT. This gives the protein CASSFTGTAEAFF.